The T cell receptor (beta chain) under discussion was sequenced for a study of CD8+CD57+ T cells in acquired aplastic anemia. Study conclusions and caveats: Patients' CD8+CD57+ cells proved less diverse than their total CD4+ and CD8+ pools, researchers found.

The patients chosen for sequencing had shown expansion of CD8+CD57+ cells (detected by flow cytometry). The use of genomic DNA as template underpinned the TCR beta VDJ and CDR3 profiling. TCRdb processed the reads anew with MiXCR; each CDR3 protein has one entry. The repertoire holds some 16,000 distinct CDR3 sequences, with less than 45% as singletons. Comments on this clonotype: Its antigen is still unknown.

Germline V gene sequence: CDR1 KGHDR, CDR2 SFDVKD. The trim removed 0 bases at V and 7 bases at J, leaving 6 bases unmatched. CDR3 size: 15 residues. The specimen was CD8+CD57+ T cells sorted from PBMCs. Subset noted: bead-enriched CD8+CD57+ effector memory T cells from SAA patients. V is TRBV24-1 and J is TRBJ2-5; 8 nucleotides match TRBD2. The sequence was obtained from a human donor with aplastic anemia. The DNA for the CDR3 is TGTGCCACCAGTGATTTGAATGTCGGGGGGGGGACCCAGTACTTC. Encoded protein: CATSDLNVGGGTQYF.